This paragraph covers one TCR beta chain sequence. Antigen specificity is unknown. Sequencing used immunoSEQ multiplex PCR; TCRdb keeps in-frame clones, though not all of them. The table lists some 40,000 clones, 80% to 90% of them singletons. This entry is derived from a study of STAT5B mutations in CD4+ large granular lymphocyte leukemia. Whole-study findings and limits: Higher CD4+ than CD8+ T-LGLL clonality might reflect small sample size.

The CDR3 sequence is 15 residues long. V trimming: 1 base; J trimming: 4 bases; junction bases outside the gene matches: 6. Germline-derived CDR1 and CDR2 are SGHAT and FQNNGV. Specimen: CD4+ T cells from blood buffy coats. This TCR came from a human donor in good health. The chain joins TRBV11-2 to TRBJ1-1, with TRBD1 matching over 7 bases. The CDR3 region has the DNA TGTGCCAGCAGCTTAGGACAGGGCTGGGGCACTGAAGCTTTCTTT. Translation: CASSLGQGWGTEAFF.